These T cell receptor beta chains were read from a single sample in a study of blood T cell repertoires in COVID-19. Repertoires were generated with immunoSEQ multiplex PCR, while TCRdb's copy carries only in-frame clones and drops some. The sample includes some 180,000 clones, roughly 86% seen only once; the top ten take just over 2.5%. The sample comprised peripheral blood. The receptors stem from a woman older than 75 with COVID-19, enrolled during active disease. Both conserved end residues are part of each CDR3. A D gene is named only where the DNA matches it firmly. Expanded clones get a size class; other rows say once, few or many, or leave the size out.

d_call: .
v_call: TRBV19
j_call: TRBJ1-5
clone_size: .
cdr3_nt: TGTGCCAGTACCGGACCGGGGATAGGCAATCAGCCCCAGCATTTT
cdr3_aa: CASTGPGIGNQPQHF

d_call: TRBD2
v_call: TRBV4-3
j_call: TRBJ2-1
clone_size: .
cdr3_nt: TGCGCCAGCAGGCCGGGCGAGCGGGAGGCCTTCTCCTACAATGAGCAGTTCTTC
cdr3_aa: CASRPGEREAFSYNEQFF

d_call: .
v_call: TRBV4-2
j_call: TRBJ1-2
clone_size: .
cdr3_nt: TGTGCCAGCAGCCAAGTAGGGGGTGATAATGGCTACACCTTC
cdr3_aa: CASSQVGGDNGYTF

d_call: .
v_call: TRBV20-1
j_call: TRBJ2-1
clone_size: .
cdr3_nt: TGCAGTGCTAGTCCCCGCCTAAGGAGCTCCTACAATGAGCAGTTCTTC
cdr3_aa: CSASPRLRSSYNEQFF

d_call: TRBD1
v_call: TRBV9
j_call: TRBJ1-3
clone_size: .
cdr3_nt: TGTGCCAGCAGCGTAGGAGGGACAGGGGTAAACACCATATATTTT
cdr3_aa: CASSVGGTGVNTIYF

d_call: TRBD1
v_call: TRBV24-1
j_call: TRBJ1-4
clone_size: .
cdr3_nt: TGTGCCACCAGTGTTATGCGAGGGGGCAGGGTTGGGGAAAAACTGTTTTTT
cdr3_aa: CATSVMRGGRVGEKLFF

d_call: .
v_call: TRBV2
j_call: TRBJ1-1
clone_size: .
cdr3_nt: TGTGCCAGCATCCAAGACAGACTGAACACTGAAGCTTTCTTT
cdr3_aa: CASIQDRLNTEAFF

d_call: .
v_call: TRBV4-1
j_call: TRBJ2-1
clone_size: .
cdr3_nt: TGCGCCAGCAGCTCAACAGGGTATAGTTACAATGAGCAGTTCTTC
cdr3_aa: CASSSTGYSYNEQFF

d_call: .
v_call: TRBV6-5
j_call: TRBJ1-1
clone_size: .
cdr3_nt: TGTGCCAGCAGTTACTCCACTATGAACACTGAAGCTTTCTTT
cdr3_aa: CASSYSTMNTEAFF

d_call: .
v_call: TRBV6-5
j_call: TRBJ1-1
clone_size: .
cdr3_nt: TGTGCCAGCAGTTATAGGACATTGAACACTGAAGCTTTCTTT
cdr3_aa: CASSYRTLNTEAFF

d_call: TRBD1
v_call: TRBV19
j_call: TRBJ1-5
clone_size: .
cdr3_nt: TGTGCCAGTAGTATTACCGGCAGGGGGTATGGCCAGCCCCAGCATTTT
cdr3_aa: CASSITGRGYGQPQHF

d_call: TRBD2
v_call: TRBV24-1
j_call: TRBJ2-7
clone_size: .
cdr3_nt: TGTGCCACTAGTAGCGGGCAGCCCCCCTACGAGCAGTACTTC
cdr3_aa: CATSSGQPPYEQYF

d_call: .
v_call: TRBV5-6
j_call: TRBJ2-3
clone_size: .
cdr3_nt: TGTGCCAGCAGCTTTGGGGTAGCGCCGGCAGATACGCAGTATTTT
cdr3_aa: CASSFGVAPADTQYF

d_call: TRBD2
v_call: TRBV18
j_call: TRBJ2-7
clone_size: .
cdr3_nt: TGTGCCAGCTCCGGGACTATTCAATACGAGCAGTACTTC
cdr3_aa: CASSGTIQYEQYF

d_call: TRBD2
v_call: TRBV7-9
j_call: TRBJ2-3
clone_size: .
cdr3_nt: TGTGCCAGCAGCTGGGGGACTAGCGGCCTTGTGGATACGCAGTATTTT
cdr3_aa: CASSWGTSGLVDTQYF

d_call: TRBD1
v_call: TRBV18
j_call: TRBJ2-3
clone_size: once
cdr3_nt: TGTGCCAGCTCACCGTGGGACAGGGGTGAGGATACGCAGTATTTT
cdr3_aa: CASSPWDRGEDTQYF

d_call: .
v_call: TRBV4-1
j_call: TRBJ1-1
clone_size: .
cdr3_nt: TGCGCCAGCAGCCAAGCAGGGATACAGGGTCCCATGAACACTGAAGCTTTCTTT
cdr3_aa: CASSQAGIQGPMNTEAFF

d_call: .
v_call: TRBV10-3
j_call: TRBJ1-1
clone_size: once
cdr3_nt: TGTGCCATCAGTGTAGACAGGCTGAACACTGAAGCTTTCTTT
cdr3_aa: CAISVDRLNTEAFF

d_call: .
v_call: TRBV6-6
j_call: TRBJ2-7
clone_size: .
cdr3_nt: TGTGCCAGCAGATTAGGGGACGGGAGCGCCTACGAGCAGTACTTC
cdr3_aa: CASRLGDGSAYEQYF

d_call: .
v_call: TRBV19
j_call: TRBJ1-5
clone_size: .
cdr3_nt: TGTGCCAGTAGTATACGGGATCAGCCCCAGCATTTT
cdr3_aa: CASSIRDQPQHF

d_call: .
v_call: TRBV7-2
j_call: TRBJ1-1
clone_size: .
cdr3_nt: TGTGCCAGCAGCTTAGCGCCCAGGGCAAGGGCTTTCTTT
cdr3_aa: CASSLAPRARAFF

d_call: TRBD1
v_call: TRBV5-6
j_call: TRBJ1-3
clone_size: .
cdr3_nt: TGTGCCAGCAGCGCATCGGACAGGGCTGGAAACACCATATATTTT
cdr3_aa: CASSASDRAGNTIYF

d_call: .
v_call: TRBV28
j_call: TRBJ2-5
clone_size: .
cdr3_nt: TGTGCCAGCAGTGTGACAGTTGGCGGAGAGACCCAGTACTTC
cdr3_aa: CASSVTVGGETQYF

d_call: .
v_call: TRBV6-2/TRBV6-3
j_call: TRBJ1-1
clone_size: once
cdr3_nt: TGTGCCAGCAGTTACGGGACACTGAACACTGAAGCTTTCTTT
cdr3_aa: CASSYGTLNTEAFF

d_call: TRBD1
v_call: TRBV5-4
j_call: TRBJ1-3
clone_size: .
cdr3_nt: TGTGCCAGCACCTACAGGGGTGGAAACACCATATATTTT
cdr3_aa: CASTYRGGNTIYF

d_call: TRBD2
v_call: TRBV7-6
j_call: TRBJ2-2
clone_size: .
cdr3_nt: TGTGCCAGCAGCACCGCTCTAGCGGGAGGAAACACCGGGGAGCTGTTTTTT
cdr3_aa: CASSTALAGGNTGELFF

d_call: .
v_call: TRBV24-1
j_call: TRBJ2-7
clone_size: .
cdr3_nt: TGTGCCACCAGTTATGGGGGAACAGGGTCGATTGGCGAGCAGTACTTC
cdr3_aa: CATSYGGTGSIGEQYF

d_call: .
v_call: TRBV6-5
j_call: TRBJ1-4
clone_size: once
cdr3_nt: TGTGCCAGCAGTCCCCAGGGAGGGGATAATGAAAAACTGTTTTTT
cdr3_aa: CASSPQGGDNEKLFF

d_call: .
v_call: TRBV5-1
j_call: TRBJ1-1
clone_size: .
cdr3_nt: TGCGCCAGCAGCTTGCTATCTAACACTGAAGCTTTCTTT
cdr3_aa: CASSLLSNTEAFF

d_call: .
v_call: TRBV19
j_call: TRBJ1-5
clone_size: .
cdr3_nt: TGTGCCAGTAGTATTTGGGGGGTAGGACAGCCCCAGCATTTT
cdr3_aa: CASSIWGVGQPQHF

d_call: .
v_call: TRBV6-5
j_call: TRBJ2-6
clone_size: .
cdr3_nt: TGTGCCAGCCGGTCTGGGGCCAACGTCCTGACTTTC
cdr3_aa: CASRSGANVLTF

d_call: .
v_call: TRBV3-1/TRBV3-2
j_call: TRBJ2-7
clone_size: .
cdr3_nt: TGTGCCAGCAGCCCCCGCTCAGCCTACGAGCAGTACTTC
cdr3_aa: CASSPRSAYEQYF

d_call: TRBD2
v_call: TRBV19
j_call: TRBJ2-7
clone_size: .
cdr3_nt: TGTGCCAGTAGTTCCGGGACTAATATCCACGAGCAGTACTTC
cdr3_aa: CASSSGTNIHEQYF

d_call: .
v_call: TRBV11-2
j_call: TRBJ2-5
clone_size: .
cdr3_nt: TGTGCCAGCAGCTTAGTAGGGGGAGCAGGTCAAGAGACCCAGTACTTC
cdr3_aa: CASSLVGGAGQETQYF

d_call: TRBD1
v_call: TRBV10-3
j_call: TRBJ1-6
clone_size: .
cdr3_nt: TGTGCCATCAGTGAGTTTCCAGGGGGCGCGAATTCACCCCTCCACTTT
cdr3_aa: CAISEFPGGANSPLHF

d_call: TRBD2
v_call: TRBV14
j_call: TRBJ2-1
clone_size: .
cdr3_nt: TGTGCCAGCGCGCGCCTAGCGGGTTACAATGAGCAGTTCTTC
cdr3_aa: CASARLAGYNEQFF

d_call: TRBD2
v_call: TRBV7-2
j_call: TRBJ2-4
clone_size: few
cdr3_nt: TGTGCCAGCAGTTCTAGCGGGAGCGGCAACATTCAGTACTTC
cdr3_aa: CASSSSGSGNIQYF

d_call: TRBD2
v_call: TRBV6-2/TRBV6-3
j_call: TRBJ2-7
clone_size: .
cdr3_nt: TGTGCCAGCAGTAGTAGCGGGAGGCTTTCGGGCGAGCAGTACTTC
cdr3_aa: CASSSSGRLSGEQYF

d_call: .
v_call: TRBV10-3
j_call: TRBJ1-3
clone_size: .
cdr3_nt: TGTGCCATCAGTTCTTCCCTACTTAAAAACACCATATATTTT
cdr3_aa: CAISSSLLKNTIYF

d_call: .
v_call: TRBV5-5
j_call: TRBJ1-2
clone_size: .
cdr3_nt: TGTGCCAGCAGCGGGGGCGGGCCCTTCGGCGGCTACACCTTC
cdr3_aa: CASSGGGPFGGYTF